This TCR beta chain is from a study of blood T cell repertoires in COVID-19. V was shortened by 7 bases and J by 7 bases, with 16 bases between the two germline ends. Germline V lookup: CDR1 SEHNR, CDR2 FQNEAQ (reference sequence). This CDR3 spans 13 amino acids. Authors' analysis steps: Reference gene primer amplification in the assay estimated nucleated cell counts. Using immunoSEQ multiplex PCR, the repertoire was profiled, and TCRdb retains in-frame clones only, with some absent. The V and J calls and clone size come from that table; D and trimming were worked out from the DNA. The sample includes about 110,000 clones, over 75% of them seen just once.

This TCR came from a woman in her 70s with acute or convalescent COVID-19. The chain links TRBV7-9 to TRBJ1-1, with a tentative D call TRBD1 (5 bases). Sequenced sample: peripheral blood. The CDR3 loop is CASTSTDGHEAFF. The CDR3 DNA reads as TGTGCCAGCACCTCTACGGACGGACATGAAGCTTTCTTT.